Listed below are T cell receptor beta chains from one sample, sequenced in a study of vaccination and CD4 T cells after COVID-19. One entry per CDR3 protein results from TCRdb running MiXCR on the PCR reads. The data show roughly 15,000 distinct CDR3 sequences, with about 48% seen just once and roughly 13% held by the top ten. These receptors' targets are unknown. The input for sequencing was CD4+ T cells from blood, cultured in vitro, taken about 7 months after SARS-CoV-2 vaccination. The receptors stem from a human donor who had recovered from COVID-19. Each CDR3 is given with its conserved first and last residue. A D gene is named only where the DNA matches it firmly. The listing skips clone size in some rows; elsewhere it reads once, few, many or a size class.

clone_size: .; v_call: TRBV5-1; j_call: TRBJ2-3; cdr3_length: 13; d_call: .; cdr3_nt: TGCGCCAGCAGCCCAATTGGGGCAGATACGCAGTATTTT; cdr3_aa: CASSPIGADTQYF
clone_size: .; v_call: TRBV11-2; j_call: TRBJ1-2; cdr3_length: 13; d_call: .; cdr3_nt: TGTGCCAGCAGCTTCGTCAGGAGCTATGGCTACACCTTC; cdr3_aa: CASSFVRSYGYTF
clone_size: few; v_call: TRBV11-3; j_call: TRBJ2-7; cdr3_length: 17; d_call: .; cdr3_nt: TGTGCCAGCAGCTTGGGCTTTGGATCGTCCAGCTCCTACGAGCAGTACTTC; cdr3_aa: CASSLGFGSSSSYEQYF
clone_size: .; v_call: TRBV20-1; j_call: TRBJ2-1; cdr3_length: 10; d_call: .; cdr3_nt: TGCAGTGCCCGGCTCAATGAGCAGTTCTTC; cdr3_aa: CSARLNEQFF
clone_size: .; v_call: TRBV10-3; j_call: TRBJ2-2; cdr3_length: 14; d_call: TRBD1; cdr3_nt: TGTGCCATAAGCGAGGACAGGCTGACCGGGGAGCTGTTTTTT; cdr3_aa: CAISEDRLTGELFF
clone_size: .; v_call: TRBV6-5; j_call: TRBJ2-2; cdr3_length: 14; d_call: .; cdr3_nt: TGTGCCAGCAGTTACTCAGTCTGGGGGCAAGAGCTGTTTTTT; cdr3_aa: CASSYSVWGQELFF
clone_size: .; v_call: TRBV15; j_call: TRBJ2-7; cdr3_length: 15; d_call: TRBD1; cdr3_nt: TGTGCCACCAGCCGGTGGGGGGACAGGGTTTACGAGCAGTACTTC; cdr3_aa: CATSRWGDRVYEQYF
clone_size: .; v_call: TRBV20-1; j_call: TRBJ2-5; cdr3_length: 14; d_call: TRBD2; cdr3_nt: TGCAGTGCTAGAGGCCTAGCGGGAGTTGAGACCCAGTACTTC; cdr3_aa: CSARGLAGVETQYF
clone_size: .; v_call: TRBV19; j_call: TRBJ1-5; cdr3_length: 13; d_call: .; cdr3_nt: TGTGCCAGTAGTATAAGGGGGGTTCAGCCCCAGCATTTT; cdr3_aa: CASSIRGVQPQHF
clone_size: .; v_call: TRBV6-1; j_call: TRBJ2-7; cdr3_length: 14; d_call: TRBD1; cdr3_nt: TGTGCCAGCAGGCGGGACAGGGGTTTATACGAGCAGTACTTC; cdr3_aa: CASRRDRGLYEQYF
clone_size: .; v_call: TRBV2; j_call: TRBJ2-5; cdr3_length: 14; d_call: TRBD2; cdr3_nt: TGTGCCAGCAGTTCAAGCGGACTAGCGGGGCTCCAGTACTTC; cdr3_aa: CASSSSGLAGLQYF
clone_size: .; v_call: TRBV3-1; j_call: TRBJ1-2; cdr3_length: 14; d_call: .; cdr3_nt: TGTGCCAGCAGCCAAGACGGGACACATGATGGCTACACCTTC; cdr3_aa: CASSQDGTHDGYTF
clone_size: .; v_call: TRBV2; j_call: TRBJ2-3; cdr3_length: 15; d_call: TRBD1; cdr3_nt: TGTGCCACGGGGGGACAGGGGGTAAGCACAGATACGCAGTATTTT; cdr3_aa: CATGGQGVSTDTQYF
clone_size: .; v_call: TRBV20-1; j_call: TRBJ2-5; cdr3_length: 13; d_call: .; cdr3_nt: TGCAGTGCTAATTACTGGGGCTTGGAGACCCAGTACTTC; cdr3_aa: CSANYWGLETQYF
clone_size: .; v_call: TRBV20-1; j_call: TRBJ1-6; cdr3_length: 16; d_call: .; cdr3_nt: TGCAGTGCTAGAGTTGCAGGTCCTAGGGAGAGTTCACCCCTCCACTTT; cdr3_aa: CSARVAGPRESSPLHF
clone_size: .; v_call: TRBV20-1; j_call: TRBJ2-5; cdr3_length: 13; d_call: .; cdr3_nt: TGCAGTGCTGTGGAGTGGGGGAGTCGGACCCAGTACTTC; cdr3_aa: CSAVEWGSRTQYF
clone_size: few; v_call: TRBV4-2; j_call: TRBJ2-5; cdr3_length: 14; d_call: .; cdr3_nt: TGTGCCAGCAGCTCGGGTCACAGGGAAGAGACCCAGTACTTC; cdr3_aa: CASSSGHREETQYF
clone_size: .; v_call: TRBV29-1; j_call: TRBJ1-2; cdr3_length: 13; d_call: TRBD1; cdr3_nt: TGCAGCGTTAGGACAGGGGTTAACTATGGCTACACCTTC; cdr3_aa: CSVRTGVNYGYTF
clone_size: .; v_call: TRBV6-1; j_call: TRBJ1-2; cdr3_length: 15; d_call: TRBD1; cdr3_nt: TGTGCCAGCAGCAGGACAGGGAATCCTAACTATGGCTACACCTTC; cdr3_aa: CASSRTGNPNYGYTF
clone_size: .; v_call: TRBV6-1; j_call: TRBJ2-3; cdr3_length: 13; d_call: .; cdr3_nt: TGTGCCAGCAGGGGACCCGCCATGGATACGCAGTATTTT; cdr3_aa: CASRGPAMDTQYF
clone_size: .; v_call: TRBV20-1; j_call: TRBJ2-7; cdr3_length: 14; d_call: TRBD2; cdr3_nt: TGCAGTGGCTTGAGGACTAGCGGGGACCGGGAGCAGTACTTC; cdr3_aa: CSGLRTSGDREQYF
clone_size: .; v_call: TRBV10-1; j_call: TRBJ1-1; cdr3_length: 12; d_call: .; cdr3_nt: TGCGCCAGCAGAAGACAGGCCACTGAAGCTTTCTTT; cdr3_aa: CASRRQATEAFF